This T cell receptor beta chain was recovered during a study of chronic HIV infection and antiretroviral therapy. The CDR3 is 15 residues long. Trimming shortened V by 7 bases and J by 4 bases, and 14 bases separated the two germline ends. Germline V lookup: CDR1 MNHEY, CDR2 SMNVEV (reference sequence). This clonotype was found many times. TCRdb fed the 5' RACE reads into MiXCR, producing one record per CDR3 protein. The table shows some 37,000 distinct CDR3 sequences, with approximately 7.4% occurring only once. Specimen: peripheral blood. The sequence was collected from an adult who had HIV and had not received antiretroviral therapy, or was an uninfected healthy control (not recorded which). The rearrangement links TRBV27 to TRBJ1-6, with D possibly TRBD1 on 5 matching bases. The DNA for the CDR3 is TGTGCCAGCACCCCCCTGACAGCTTATAATTCACCCCTCCACTTT. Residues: CASTPLTAYNSPLHF.